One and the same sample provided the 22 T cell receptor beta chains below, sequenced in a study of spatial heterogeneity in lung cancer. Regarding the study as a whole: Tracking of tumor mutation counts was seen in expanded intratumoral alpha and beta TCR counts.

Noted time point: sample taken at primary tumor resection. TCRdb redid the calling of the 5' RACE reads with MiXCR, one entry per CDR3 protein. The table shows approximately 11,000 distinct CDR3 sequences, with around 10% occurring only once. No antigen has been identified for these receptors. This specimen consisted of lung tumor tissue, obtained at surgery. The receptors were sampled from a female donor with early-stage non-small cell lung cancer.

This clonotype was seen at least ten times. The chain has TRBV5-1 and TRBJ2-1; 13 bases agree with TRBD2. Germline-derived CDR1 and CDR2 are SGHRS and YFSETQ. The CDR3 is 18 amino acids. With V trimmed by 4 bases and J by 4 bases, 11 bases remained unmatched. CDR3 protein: CASSEDGLAGDLYNEQFF. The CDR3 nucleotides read TGCGCCAGCAGCGAAGACGGACTAGCGGGGGATCTATACAATGAGCAGTTCTTC.

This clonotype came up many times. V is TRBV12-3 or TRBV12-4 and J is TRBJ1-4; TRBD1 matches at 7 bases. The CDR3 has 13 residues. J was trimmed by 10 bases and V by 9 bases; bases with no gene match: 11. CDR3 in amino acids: CASMRQGFGKLFF. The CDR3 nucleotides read TGTGCCAGTATGAGACAGGGTTTTGGAAAACTGTTTTTT.

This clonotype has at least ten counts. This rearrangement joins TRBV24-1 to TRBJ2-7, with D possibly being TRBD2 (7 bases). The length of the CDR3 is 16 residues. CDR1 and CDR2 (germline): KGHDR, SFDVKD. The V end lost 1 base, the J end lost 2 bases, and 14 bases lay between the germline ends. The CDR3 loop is CATSDFRGAWTYEQYF. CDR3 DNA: TGTGCCACCAGTGATTTTCGGGGGGCATGGACCTACGAGCAGTACTTC.

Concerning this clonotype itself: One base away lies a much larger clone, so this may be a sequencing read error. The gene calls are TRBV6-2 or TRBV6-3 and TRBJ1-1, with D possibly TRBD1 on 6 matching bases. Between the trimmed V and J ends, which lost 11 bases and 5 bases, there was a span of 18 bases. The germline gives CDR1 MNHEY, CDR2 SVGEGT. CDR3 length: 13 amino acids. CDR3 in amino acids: CADRGGWETEAFF. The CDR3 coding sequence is TGTGCCGACCGCGGGGGCTGGGAGACTGAAGCTTTCTTT.

The DNA for the CDR3 is TGCGCCAGCAGCCAACAAGGACTAGCGACCACTGCGAACACCGGGGAGCTGTTTTTT. The encoded protein is CASSQQGLATTANTGELFF. The chain joins TRBV4-3 to TRBJ2-2; 9 bases are shared with TRBD2. The CDR3 extends over 19 amino acids. The germline V gene encodes CDR1 LGHNA and CDR2 YSLEER. The ends lost 2 bases at V and 0 bases at J; junction bases unmatched: 10.

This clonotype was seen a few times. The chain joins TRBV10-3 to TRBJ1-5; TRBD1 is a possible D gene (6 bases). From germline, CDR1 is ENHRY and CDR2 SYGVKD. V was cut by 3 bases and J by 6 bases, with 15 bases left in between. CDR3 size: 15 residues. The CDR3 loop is CAISDMGGSLQPQHF. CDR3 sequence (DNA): TGTGCCATCAGTGATATGGGGGGCAGTCTTCAGCCCCAGCATTTT.

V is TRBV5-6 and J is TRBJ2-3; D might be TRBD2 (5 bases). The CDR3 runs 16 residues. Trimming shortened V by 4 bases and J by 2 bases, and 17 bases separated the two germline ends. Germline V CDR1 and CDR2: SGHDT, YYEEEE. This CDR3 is CASSDPRGKHTDTQYF. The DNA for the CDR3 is TGTGCCAGCAGCGACCCCCGGGGAAAACACACAGATACGCAGTATTTT.

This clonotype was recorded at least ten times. Written as DNA, the CDR3 is TGCAGCGTTGAGGCGCCGGACAGGGGGTTAGAAGCTTTCTTT. Translation gives CSVEAPDRGLEAFF. The chain recombines TRBV29-1 with TRBJ1-1; 10 positions match TRBD1. Unmatched junction bases numbered 9, after V lost 3 bases and J lost 8 bases. Germline V CDR1 and CDR2: SQVTM, ANQGSEA. The CDR3 length is 14 residues.

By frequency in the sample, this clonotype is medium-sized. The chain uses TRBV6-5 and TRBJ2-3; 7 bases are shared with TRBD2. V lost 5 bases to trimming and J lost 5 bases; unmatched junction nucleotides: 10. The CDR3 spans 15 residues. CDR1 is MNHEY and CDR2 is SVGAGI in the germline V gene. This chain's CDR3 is CASSLSSGRVDTQYF. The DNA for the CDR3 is TGTGCCAGCAGTCTATCTAGCGGCCGGGTAGATACGCAGTATTTT.

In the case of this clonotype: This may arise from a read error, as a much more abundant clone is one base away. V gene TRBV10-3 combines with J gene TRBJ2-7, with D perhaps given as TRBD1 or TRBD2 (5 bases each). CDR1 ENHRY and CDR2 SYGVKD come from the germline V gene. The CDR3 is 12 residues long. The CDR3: CVISEGSSEQYF. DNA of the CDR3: TGTGTCATCAGTGAGGGGAGCAGCGAGCAGTACTTC.

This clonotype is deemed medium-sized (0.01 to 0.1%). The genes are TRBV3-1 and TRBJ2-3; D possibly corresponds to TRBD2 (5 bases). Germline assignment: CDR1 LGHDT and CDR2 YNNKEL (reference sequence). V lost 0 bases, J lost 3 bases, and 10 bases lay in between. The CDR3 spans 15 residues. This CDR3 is CASSQDYTSTDTQYF. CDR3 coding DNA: TGTGCCAGCAGCCAAGATTATACTAGTACAGATACGCAGTATTTT.

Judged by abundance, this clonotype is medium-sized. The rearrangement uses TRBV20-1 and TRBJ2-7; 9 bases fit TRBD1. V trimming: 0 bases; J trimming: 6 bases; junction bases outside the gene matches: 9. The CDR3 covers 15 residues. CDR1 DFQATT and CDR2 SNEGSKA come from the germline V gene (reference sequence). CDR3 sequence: CSARDPRDRVTEQYF. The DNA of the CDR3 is TGCAGTGCTAGAGATCCCCGGGACAGGGTCACCGAGCAGTACTTC.

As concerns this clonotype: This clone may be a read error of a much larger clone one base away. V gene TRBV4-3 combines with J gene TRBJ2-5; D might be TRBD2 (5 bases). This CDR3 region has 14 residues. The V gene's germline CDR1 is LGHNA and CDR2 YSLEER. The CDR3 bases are TGCGCCGGCAGCCAAGACCCAGCGGTTGGGACCCAGTACTTC. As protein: CAGSQDPAVGTQYF.

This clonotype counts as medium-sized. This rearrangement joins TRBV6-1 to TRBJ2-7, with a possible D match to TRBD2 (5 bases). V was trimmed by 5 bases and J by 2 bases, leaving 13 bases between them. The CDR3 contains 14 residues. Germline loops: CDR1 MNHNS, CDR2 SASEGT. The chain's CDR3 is CASSRGSEAYEQYF. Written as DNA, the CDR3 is TGTGCCAGCAGTAGAGGGAGCGAGGCCTACGAGCAGTACTTC.

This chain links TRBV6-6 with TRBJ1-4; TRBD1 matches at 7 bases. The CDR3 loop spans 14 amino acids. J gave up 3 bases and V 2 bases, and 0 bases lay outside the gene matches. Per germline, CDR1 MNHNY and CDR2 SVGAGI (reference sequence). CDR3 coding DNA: TGTGCCAGCAGTTACGACAGGGCTAATGAAAAACTGTTTTTT. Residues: CASSYDRANEKLFF.

The CDR3 here is CAISLSVDTQYF. For the CDR3, the DNA is TGTGCCATCAGCCTATCGGTAGATACGCAGTATTTT. This chain uses TRBV10-3 with TRBJ2-3; D is undetermined. The V and J ends lost 6 bases and 5 bases respectively, with 9 bases between them. Germline V gene lookup returns CDR1 ENHRY and CDR2 SYGVKD. The CDR3 spans 12 residues.

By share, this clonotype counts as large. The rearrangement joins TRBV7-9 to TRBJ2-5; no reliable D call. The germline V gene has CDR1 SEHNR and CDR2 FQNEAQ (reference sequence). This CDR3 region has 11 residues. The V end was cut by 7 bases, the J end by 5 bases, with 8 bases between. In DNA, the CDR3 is TGTGCCAGCAACGAAGTTGAGACCCAGTACTTC. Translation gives CASNEVETQYF.

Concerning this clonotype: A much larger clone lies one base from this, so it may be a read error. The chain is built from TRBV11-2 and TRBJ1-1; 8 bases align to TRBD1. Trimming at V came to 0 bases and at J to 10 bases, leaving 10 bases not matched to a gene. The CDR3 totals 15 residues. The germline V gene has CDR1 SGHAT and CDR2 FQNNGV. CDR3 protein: CASSLDTRTGRRAFF. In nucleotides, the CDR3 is TGTGCCAGCAGCTTAGACACCAGGACAGGGAGGCGAGCTTTCTTT. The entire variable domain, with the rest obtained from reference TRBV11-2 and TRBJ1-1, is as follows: EAGVAQSPRYKIIEKRQSVAFWCNPISGHATLYWYQQILGQGPKLLIQFQNNGVVDDSQLPKDRFSAERLKGVDSTLKIQPAKLEDSAVYLCASSLDTRTGRRAFFGQGTRLTVV.

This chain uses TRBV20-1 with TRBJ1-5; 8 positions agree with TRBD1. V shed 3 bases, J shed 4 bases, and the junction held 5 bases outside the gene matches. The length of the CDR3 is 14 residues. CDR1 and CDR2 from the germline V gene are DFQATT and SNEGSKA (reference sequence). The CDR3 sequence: CSASGTGDNQPQHF. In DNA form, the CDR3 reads TGCAGTGCTAGCGGGACAGGTGATAATCAGCCCCAGCATTTT.

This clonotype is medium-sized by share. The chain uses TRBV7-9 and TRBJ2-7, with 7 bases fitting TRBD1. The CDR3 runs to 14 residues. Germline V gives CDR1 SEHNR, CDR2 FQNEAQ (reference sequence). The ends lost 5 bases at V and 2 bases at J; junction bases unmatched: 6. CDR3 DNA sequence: TGTGCCAGCAGCCCCTCGACAGGGACCTACGAGCAGTACTTC. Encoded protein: CASSPSTGTYEQYF.

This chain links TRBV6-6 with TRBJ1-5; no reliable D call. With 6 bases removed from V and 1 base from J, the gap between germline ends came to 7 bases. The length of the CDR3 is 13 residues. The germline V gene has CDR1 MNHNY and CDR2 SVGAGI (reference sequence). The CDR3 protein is CASSTQSNQPQHF. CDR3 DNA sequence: TGTGCCAGCAGCACTCAAAGCAATCAGCCCCAGCATTTT.

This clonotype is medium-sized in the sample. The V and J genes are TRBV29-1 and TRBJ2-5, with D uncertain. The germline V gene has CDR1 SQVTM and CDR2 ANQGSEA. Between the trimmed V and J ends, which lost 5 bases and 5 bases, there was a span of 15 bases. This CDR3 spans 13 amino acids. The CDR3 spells CSVLGFGYETQYF. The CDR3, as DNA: TGCAGCGTTTTAGGGTTTGGTTACGAGACCCAGTACTTC.